Below are 17 T cell receptor beta chains sequenced from a single sample in a study of T cells in Graves' hyperthyroidism and ophthalmopathy. RNA transcripts yielded amplified TCR beta CDR3 regions. The HTBI primer set drove a first-round RT-PCR of the TCR CDR3. TCRdb reprocessed the multiplex PCR reads via MiXCR and lists one record per CDR3 protein. Of 80,000 to 100,000 distinct CDR3 sequences listed, around 42% were seen once; the top ten hold about a tenth. The sequenced sample was peripheral blood or thyroid tissue (not recorded which). The receptors were gathered from a woman in her 30s with Graves' hyperthyroidism.

This clonotype was counted a few times. V and J are TRBV29-1 and TRBJ1-5, with TRBD1 as a possible D gene (5 bases). CDR3 length equals 12 residues. V lost 7 bases and J lost 7, with 14 bases in between. The germline V gene encodes CDR1 SQVTM and CDR2 ANQGSEA. The CDR3 loop reads CSAGTAGQPQHF. Here the CDR3 DNA reads TGCAGCGCCGGGACGGCAGGGCAGCCCCAGCATTTT.

V is TRBV7-9 and J is TRBJ2-7; tentative D call: TRBD2 (5 bases). The V gene's germline CDR1 is SEHNR and CDR2 FQNEAQ (reference sequence). CDR3 length equals 15 residues. The germline V and J ends were trimmed by 4 bases and 3 bases, with 16 bases remaining between them. This CDR3 reads CASSSRVGFDYEQYF. DNA of the CDR3: TGTGCCAGCAGCTCGAGGGTCGGGTTCGACTACGAGCAGTACTTC.

This chain connects TRBV6-5 to TRBJ2-5; perhaps TRBD1 as D (5 bases). Germline V gene lookup returns CDR1 MNHEY and CDR2 SVGAGI. V lost 8 bases and J 1 base, leaving 11 bases between the germline ends. The CDR3 consists of 13 residues. The CDR3 is CASQTEAQETQYF. CDR3 nucleotide sequence: TGTGCCAGCCAGACAGAGGCCCAAGAGACCCAGTACTTC.

Many counts were recorded for this clonotype. The rearrangement uses TRBV20-1 and TRBJ2-7, with TRBD2 matching 7 bases. The CDR3 is 14 amino acids. CDR1 is DFQATT, CDR2 SNEGSKA, per germline (reference sequence). J lost 0 bases, V lost 1 base, and 3 bases had no gene match. CDR3 in amino acids: CSARGGGLSYEQYF. The CDR3 region has the DNA TGCAGTGCTAGAGGGGGGGGACTCTCCTACGAGCAGTACTTC.

Of note for this clonotype: One junction end does not reproduce the germline sequence, and a read error may be involved. This chain uses TRBV20-1 with TRBJ1-2, with D possibly matching TRBD1 (6 bases). CDR1 is DFQATT, CDR2 SNEGSKA, per germline (reference sequence). The CDR3 sequence is 13 residues long. The chain's CDR3 is CSASGRGRYGCTF. The CDR3 coding sequence is TGCAGTGCTAGTGGCAGGGGTCGGTACGGCTGCACCTTC.

This clonotype has a count of ten or more. The chain has TRBV28 and TRBJ2-7; D might be TRBD1 or TRBD2, each matching 5 bases. Trimming removed 7 bases from V and 2 bases from J, with 12 bases in between. Germline lookup yields CDR1 MDHEN and CDR2 SYDVKM. The CDR3 loop spans 13 amino acids. The CDR3, as DNA: TGTGCCAGCAAGGTCGGGACCGCCTACGAGCAGTACTTC. As protein: CASKVGTAYEQYF.

Ten or more counts support this clonotype. This sequence joins TRBV7-2 and TRBJ2-7; D remains ambiguous. The germline V gene encodes CDR1 SGHTA and CDR2 FQGNSA. The V end lost 5 bases, the J end lost 6 bases, and 14 bases lay between the germline ends. The CDR3 covers 13 residues. In nucleotides, the CDR3 is TGTGCCAGCAGCCTAAATCTACGCTTCGAGCAGTACTTC. Its protein product is CASSLNLRFEQYF.

This clonotype has at least ten counts. V and J are TRBV2 and TRBJ2-5; weak D call: TRBD2 (6 bases). CDR3 length equals 13 residues. The germline gives CDR1 SNHLY, CDR2 FYNNEI. Trimming shortened V by 11 bases and J by 1 base, and 14 bases separated the two germline ends. For the CDR3, the DNA is TGTGCCGGACAACGCGGGGCCCAAGAGACCCAGTACTTC. Protein sequence: CAGQRGAQETQYF.

V gene TRBV12-3 or TRBV12-4 combines with J gene TRBJ2-7; 10 bases line up with TRBD2. The CDR3 is made up of 14 amino acids. The V gene end was trimmed by 6 bases and the J gene end by 6 bases; junction bases not matched to a gene: 8. The CDR3 sequence is CASSSLAGVGEQYF. CDR3 DNA sequence: TGTGCCAGCAGCTCTCTAGCGGGAGTCGGCGAGCAGTACTTC.

The rearrangement joins TRBV2 to TRBJ2-2, with no clear D. The V end was cut by 6 bases, the J end by 1 base, with 9 bases between. CDR3 length equals 14 residues. The germline gives CDR1 SNHLY, CDR2 FYNNEI. DNA of the CDR3: TGTGCCAGCAGGCCAGACCTGAACACCGGGGAGCTGTTTTTT. Encoded protein: CASRPDLNTGELFF.

This CDR3 is CASRWPGLAGYEQYF. The CDR3 nucleotides read TGTGCCAGCAGATGGCCGGGACTAGCGGGTTACGAGCAGTACTTC. This sequence joins TRBV7-9 and TRBJ2-7; 12 bases align to TRBD2. The germline CDR1 and CDR2 sequences are SEHNR and FQNEAQ (reference sequence). The CDR3 length is 15 residues. V dropped 6 bases and J dropped 4; count of bases not matched to a gene: 7. The entire variable domain, with the rest obtained from reference TRBV7-9 and TRBJ2-7, is as follows: DTGVSQNPRHKITKRGQNVTFRCDPISEHNRLYWYRQTLGQGPEFLTYFQNEAQLEKSRLLSDRFSAERPKGSFSTLEIQRTEQGDSAMYLCASRWPGLAGYEQYFGPGTRLTVT.

The V gene is TRBV27, the J gene TRBJ1-1, with D possibly TRBD1 on 5 matching bases. The CDR3 has 15 amino acids. CDR1 and CDR2 (germline): MNHEY, SMNVEV (reference sequence). The V end lost 3 bases, the J end lost 0 bases, and 11 bases lay between the germline ends. The CDR3: CASSLVVGVNTEAFF. The CDR3 DNA follows: TGTGCCAGCAGTTTGGTGGTAGGGGTGAACACTGAAGCTTTCTTT.

This clonotype was recorded at least ten times. This rearrangement joins TRBV10-3 to TRBJ2-7; TRBD2 matches at 8 bases. Germline assignment: CDR1 ENHRY and CDR2 SYGVKD. The CDR3 runs 14 residues. J was trimmed by 1 base and V by 4 bases; bases with no gene match: 3. As DNA, the CDR3 is TGTGCCATCAGTGTAAGCGGGGGATCCTACGAGCAGTACTTC. It encodes CAISVSGGSYEQYF.

The rearrangement joins TRBV5-6 to TRBJ2-5, with D possibly matching TRBD1 (6 bases). CDR1 and CDR2 from the germline V gene are SGHDT and YYEEEE. The V end was cut by 4 bases, the J end by 10 bases, with 11 bases between. The CDR3 loop spans 11 amino acids. The CDR3 is CASSSTQGQYF. The CDR3 DNA is TGTGCCAGCAGCAGCACACAGGGCCAGTACTTC.

This clonotype was counted ten times or more. The rearrangement joins TRBV13 to TRBJ2-7, with a possible D match to TRBD1 (6 bases). CDR3 length equals 15 residues. Germline CDR1 and CDR2: PRHDT and FYEKMQ (reference sequence). Trimming cost V 1 base and J 2 bases, with 12 bases left between them. The CDR3 DNA reads TGTGCCAGCAGCTTAGTGGGGGCGGAGACCTACGAGCAGTACTTC. Protein: CASSLVGAETYEQYF.

This clonotype has ten or more counts. The chain uses TRBV20-1 and TRBJ1-5; D gene unclear. Trimming shortened V by 0 bases and J by 2 bases, and 11 bases separated the two germline ends. The CDR3 totals 15 residues. Looked up from germline, CDR1 is DFQATT and CDR2 is SNEGSKA (reference sequence). In nucleotides, the CDR3 is TGCAGTGCTAGAGAGATCTCCCTGGGCAATCAGCCCCAGCATTTT. Amino acids: CSAREISLGNQPQHF.

This clonotype was detected ten times or more. This chain joins TRBV5-1 and TRBJ1-1; the D is unclear. Trimming took off 0 bases at V and 0 bases at J, with 6 bases between the two ends. The CDR3 length is 14 residues. Germline assignment: CDR1 SGHRS and CDR2 YFSETQ. This chain's CDR3 is CASSLDGMNTEAFF. CDR3 sequence (DNA): TGCGCCAGCAGCTTGGATGGGATGAACACTGAAGCTTTCTTT.